This entry lists 18 T cell receptor beta chains sequenced from one sample in a study of T cell repertoires in MIS-A myocarditis. Clones were read by immunoSEQ multiplex PCR, and TCRdb kept only the in-frame ones, dropping some. The profile shows roughly 15,000 clones, 74% of them singletons. The sample taken for sequencing was left ventricle heart tissue obtained at autopsy. Receptor source: a man aged 18 to 29 with fulminant myocarditis from multisystem inflammatory syndrome in adults (MIS-A) after COVID-19.

In its sample, this clone was seen a few times. The rearrangement uses TRBV25-1 and TRBJ1-5; D not certain. CDR3 length equals 13 residues. The V and J ends lost 5 bases and 4 bases respectively, with 9 bases between them. The germline V gene encodes CDR1 MGHDK and CDR2 SYGVNS. CDR3 sequence: CASSPDRNQPQHF. CDR3 DNA: TGTGCCAGCAGTCCGGACCGGAATCAGCCCCAGCATTTT.

J is TRBJ2-7 and V is TRBV27; 11 bases are shared with TRBD2. Germline CDR1 is MNHEY and CDR2 is SMNVEV (reference sequence). The trim removed 3 bases at V and 4 bases at J, leaving 5 bases unmatched. The CDR3 is 15 residues long. CDR3 nucleotide sequence: TGTGCCAGCAGTTTCACTAGCGGGAGTCGGTACGAGCAGTACTTC. Protein product: CASSFTSGSRYEQYF.

The V gene is TRBV28, the J gene TRBJ1-1; 8 bases agree with TRBD1. Germline V gene lookup returns CDR1 MDHEN and CDR2 SYDVKM. This CDR3 region has 12 residues. V gave up 6 bases and J gave up 11 bases; unmatched junction bases: 8. The CDR3 region has the DNA TGTGCCAGCAGAAAGGGGACAGGACTGGCTTTCTTT. This gives the protein CASRKGTGLAFF.

The rearrangement links TRBV5-1 to TRBJ1-4, with D uncertain. The CDR3 is 14 residues long. The germline V gene encodes CDR1 SGHRS and CDR2 YFSETQ. Trimming left V 7 bases short and J 0 bases short, with 10 bases between. The CDR3, as DNA: TGCGCCAGCGCCCCCGAAGCAACTAATGAAAAACTGTTTTTT. Translated, it gives CASAPEATNEKLFF.

The CDR3 loop is CASSPSRDRITNYGYTF. For the CDR3, the DNA is TGTGCCAGCTCACCGTCCCGGGACAGGATAACTAACTATGGCTACACCTTC. V is TRBV18 and J is TRBJ1-2, with TRBD1 matching 8 bases. The length of the CDR3 is 17 residues. J lost 0 bases, V lost 3 bases, and 9 bases had no gene match. Per germline, CDR1 KGHSH and CDR2 LQKENI.

This chain uses TRBV20-1 with TRBJ1-2; D uncertain. Germline V gene data show CDR1 as DFQATT and CDR2 as SNEGSKA (reference sequence). Trimming took 3 bases from V and 7 from J, leaving 18 bases between them. The CDR3 consists of 14 residues. The CDR3 region has the DNA TGCAGTGCTAGTAAACAGCTCGCGTTCTCTGGCTACACCTTC. Its translation is CSASKQLAFSGYTF.

This clone came up once. The rearrangement uses TRBV19 and TRBJ2-3; 12 bases line up with TRBD2. The CDR3 consists of 17 residues. Germline trimming cut 5 bases from V and 3 bases from J; bases unmatched to any gene: 9. CDR1 is LNHDA and CDR2 is SQIVND in the germline V gene (reference sequence). The CDR3 is CASSASTSGSRTDTQYF. The CDR3 DNA follows: TGTGCCAGTAGTGCCTCGACTAGCGGGAGTCGTACAGATACGCAGTATTTT.

The V and J genes are TRBV28 and TRBJ2-5; tentatively, D is TRBD2 (7 bases). The CDR3 loop spans 14 amino acids. Germline V gene sequence: CDR1 MDHEN, CDR2 SYDVKM. Trimming removed 5 bases at V and 7 bases at J, with 17 bases between. The CDR3 DNA sequence: TGTGCCAGCAGTCCTAAAGGGGGGGGCGGGACCCAGTACTTC. This encodes CASSPKGGGGTQYF.

The chain has TRBV12-3 or TRBV12-4 and TRBJ2-1; D is unclear. V dropped 4 bases and J dropped 6 bases, with 7 bases sitting between them. The CDR3 is made up of 12 amino acids. CDR3 sequence (DNA): TGTGCCAGCAGTTGGGCCGTCAATGAGCAGTTCTTC. This gives the protein CASSWAVNEQFF.

The gene calls are TRBV9 and TRBJ2-4; 7 positions match TRBD2. CDR1 is SGDLS and CDR2 is YYNGEE in the germline V gene. The V and J ends lost 2 bases and 1 base, in that order; junction bases with no gene match: 9. The CDR3 sequence is 17 residues long. CDR3 coding DNA: TGTGCCAGCAGCGTTGACGCGGGGGTCGGGGCCAAAAACATTCAGTACTTC. This sequence encodes CASSVDAGVGAKNIQYF. Full variable domain (remainder filled in from reference TRBV9 and TRBJ2-4): DSGVTQTPKHLITATGQRVTLRCSPRSGDLSVYWYQQSLDQGLQFLIQYYNGEERAKGNILERFSAQQFPDLHSELNLSSLELGDSALYFCASSVDAGVGAKNIQYFGAGTRLSVL.

This clone was seen more than once but under ten times. V usage is TRBV5-1 and J usage is TRBJ2-3, with D tentatively TRBD2 (5 bases). Germline lookup yields CDR1 SGHRS and CDR2 YFSETQ. Trimming stripped 6 bases from V and 2 bases from J, with 16 bases between. The CDR3 is 15 amino acids. CDR3 sequence reads: CASKGELALTDTQYF. In nucleotides, the CDR3 is TGCGCCAGCAAGGGAGAGTTAGCACTCACAGATACGCAGTATTTT.

The chain links TRBV2 to TRBJ1-1; no definite D call. Trimming removed 8 bases at V and 0 bases at J, with 10 bases between. The CDR3 sequence is 13 residues long. Germline CDR1 reads SNHLY; CDR2 reads FYNNEI. CDR3 protein: CASGRQVNTEAFF. CDR3 nucleotide sequence: TGTGCCAGCGGGCGGCAGGTGAACACTGAAGCTTTCTTT.

This clone was seen a handful of times. The chain combines TRBV18 with TRBJ1-2; tentative D call: TRBD1 (6 bases). Per the germline V gene, CDR1 is KGHSH and CDR2 is LQKENI. V was clipped by 6 bases and J by 4 bases, with 21 bases between them. The CDR3 has 16 residues. The CDR3 sequence is CASSPEQRTAAYGYTF. Written as DNA, the CDR3 is TGTGCCAGCTCGCCGGAACAAAGGACAGCGGCCTATGGCTACACCTTC.

In its sample, this clone was seen a few times. This chain joins TRBV11-3 and TRBJ2-7; D is unresolved. The V gene's germline CDR1 is SGHNT and CDR2 YENEEA. The CDR3 has 14 residues. V lost 1 base to trimming and J lost 0 bases, with 7 bases between them. CDR3 loop: CASSLVGPSYEQYF. CDR3 coding DNA: TGTGCCAGCAGCTTAGTTGGTCCCTCCTACGAGCAGTACTTC.

The chain has TRBV10-3 and TRBJ2-3, with TRBD2 as a possible D gene (5 bases). Germline CDR1 and CDR2: ENHRY and SYGVKD. CDR3 size: 13 residues. Between the trimmed V and J ends, which lost 10 bases and 2 bases, there was a span of 13 bases. CDR3: CASLSENTDTQYF. CDR3 sequence (DNA): TGTGCCAGCCTTAGCGAGAACACAGATACGCAGTATTTT.

The genes are TRBV7-9 and TRBJ1-2; D is uncertain. Trimming left V 2 bases short and J 3 bases short, with 13 bases between. Germline V lookup: CDR1 SEHNR, CDR2 FQNEAQ (reference sequence). The CDR3 length is 15 residues. The CDR3 sequence: CASSLSGGVDYGYTF. The CDR3 DNA reads TGTGCCAGCAGCTTATCGGGCGGGGTGGACTATGGCTACACCTTC.

The V call is TRBV5-6, the J call TRBJ2-5; no definite D call. Germline lookup yields CDR1 SGHDT and CDR2 YYEEEE. The V end lost 0 bases, the J end lost 2 bases, and 8 bases lay between the germline ends. This CDR3 is built from 14 residues. The CDR3 reads CASSLGAQQETQYF. The CDR3 nucleotides read TGTGCCAGCAGCTTGGGGGCCCAGCAAGAGACCCAGTACTTC. The entire variable domain, with the rest obtained from reference TRBV5-6 and TRBJ2-5, is as follows: DAGVTQSPTHLIKTRGQQVTLRCSPKSGHDTVSWYQQALGQGPQFIFQYYEEEERQRGNFPDRFSGHQFPNYSSELNVNALLLGDSALYLCASSLGAQQETQYFGPGTRLLVL.

This chain uses TRBV7-2 with TRBJ2-3; D unclear. V was clipped by 5 bases and J by 2 bases, with 5 bases between them. Germline values: CDR1 SGHTA, CDR2 FQGNSA. This CDR3 spans 12 amino acids. CDR3 residues: CASSSSTDTQYF. The CDR3 bases are TGTGCCAGCAGCAGTTCCACAGATACGCAGTATTTT.